This TCR beta chain originates from a study of blood T cell repertoires in COVID-19. Looking at the study overall: Donors in the United States, Italy and Spain gave samples during acute or convalescent COVID-19. Sample material is recorded as cDNA or gDNA derived from T cells, B-cell-depleted T cells, or PBMCs.

In the authors' workflow: Estimation of nucleated cell counts was performed using reference gene primer amplification. Data came from immunoSEQ multiplex PCR; TCRdb stores just in-frame clones and leaves some out. V, J and clone size are those of that table, while D and trimming were read from the DNA. The sample consists of about 100,000 clones, about four fifths of them appearing once. In its sample, this clone was seen once. The germline gives CDR1 MDHEN, CDR2 SYDVKM. The length of the CDR3 is 14 residues. The J segment lost 2 bases and the V segment lost 9 bases, leaving 6 bases of the junction unmatched.

The chain recombines TRBV28 with TRBJ2-2, with 7 bases fitting TRBD1. Sequencing used peripheral blood. This TCR was sampled from a woman in her 70s with acute or convalescent COVID-19. In nucleotides, the CDR3 is TGTGCCAGTCGGACAGGACTCAACACCGGGGAGCTGTTTTTT. It encodes CASRTGLNTGELFF.